This T cell receptor (beta chain) was recovered during a study of regulatory dendritic cells for organ transplantation. The study, taken as a whole, reports: The authors noted considerable between-person heterogeneity in alloreactive memory CD8+ cells. Of resting T cell subsets, memory CD8+ had the most alloreactive clonotypes. Mature dendritic cells appeared to drive more memory CD8+ clonal expansion than regulatory ones.

Sequencing used immunoSEQ multiplex PCR; TCRdb keeps in-frame clones, though not all of them. Here the sample spans almost 30,000 clones, 75% to 80% being singletons. Germline values: CDR1 SGHRS, CDR2 YFSETQ. This CDR3 is built from 14 residues. V lost 3 bases to trimming and J lost 6 bases, with 14 bases between them. Naive CD45RA+ and memory CD45RO+ CD4+ or CD8+ T cells were FACS-sorted. This clone was picked up one time. Its antigen is not identified. The source is a human donor in good health. The chain carries TRBV5-1 and TRBJ2-3; D unresolved. What was sequenced was memory CD4+ T cells from blood. The sample's subset: CD45RO+ memory T cells. The CDR3: CASSYTASSDTQYF. In nucleotides, the CDR3 is TGCGCCAGCAGCTACACGGCTAGTTCGGATACGCAGTATTTT. Filled out from reference TRBV5-1 and TRBJ2-3, the complete variable domain reads KAGVTQTPRYLIKTRGQQVTLSCSPISGHRSVSWYQQTPGQGLQFLFEYFSETQRNKGNFPGRFSGRQFSNSRSEMNVSTLELGDSALYLCASSYTASSDTQYFGPGTRLTVL.